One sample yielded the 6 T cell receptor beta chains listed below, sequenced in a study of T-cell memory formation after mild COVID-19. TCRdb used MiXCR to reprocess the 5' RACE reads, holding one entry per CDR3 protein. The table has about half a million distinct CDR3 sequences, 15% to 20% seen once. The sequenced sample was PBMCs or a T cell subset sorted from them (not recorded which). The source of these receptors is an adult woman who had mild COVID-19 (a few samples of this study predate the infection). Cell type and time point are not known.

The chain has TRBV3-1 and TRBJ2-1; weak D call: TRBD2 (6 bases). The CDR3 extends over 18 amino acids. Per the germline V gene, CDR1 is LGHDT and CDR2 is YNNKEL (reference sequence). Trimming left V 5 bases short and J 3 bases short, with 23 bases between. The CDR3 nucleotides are TGTGCCAGCAGCTGGGGCGGCCTAGCGAGAAAGCGCTACAATGAGCAGTTCTTC. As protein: CASSWGGLARKRYNEQFF.

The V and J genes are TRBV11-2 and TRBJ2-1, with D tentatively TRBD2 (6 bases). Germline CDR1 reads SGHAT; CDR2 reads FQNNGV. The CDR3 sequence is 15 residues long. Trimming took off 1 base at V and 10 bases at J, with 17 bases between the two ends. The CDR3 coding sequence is TGTGCCAGCAGCTTAGGTCTCGGGTCGGCGGGGGAGCAGTTCTTC. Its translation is CASSLGLGSAGEQFF.

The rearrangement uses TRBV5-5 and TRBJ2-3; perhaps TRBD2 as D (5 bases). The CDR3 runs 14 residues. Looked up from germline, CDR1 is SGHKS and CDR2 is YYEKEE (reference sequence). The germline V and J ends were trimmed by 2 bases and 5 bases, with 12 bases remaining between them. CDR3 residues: CASSFGLGGDTQYF. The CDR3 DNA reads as TGTGCCAGCAGCTTCGGACTGGGTGGAGATACGCAGTATTTT.

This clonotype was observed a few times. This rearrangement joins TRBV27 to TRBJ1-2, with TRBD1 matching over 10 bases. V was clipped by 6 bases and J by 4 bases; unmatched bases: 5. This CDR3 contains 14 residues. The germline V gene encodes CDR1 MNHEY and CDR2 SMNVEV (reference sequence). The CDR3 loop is CASSRRDRGYGYTF. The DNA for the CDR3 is TGTGCCAGCAGCCGCCGGGACAGGGGCTATGGCTACACCTTC.

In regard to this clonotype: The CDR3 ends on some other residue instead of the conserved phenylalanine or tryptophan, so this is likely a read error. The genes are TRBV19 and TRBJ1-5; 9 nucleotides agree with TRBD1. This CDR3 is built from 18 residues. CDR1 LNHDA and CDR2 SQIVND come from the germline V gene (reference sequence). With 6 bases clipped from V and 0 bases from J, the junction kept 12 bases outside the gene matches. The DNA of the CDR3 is TGTGCCAGTAGATCCAGGACAGGGGCTTTAGATAGCAATCAGCCCCAGCATTCT. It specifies CASRSRTGALDSNQPQHS.

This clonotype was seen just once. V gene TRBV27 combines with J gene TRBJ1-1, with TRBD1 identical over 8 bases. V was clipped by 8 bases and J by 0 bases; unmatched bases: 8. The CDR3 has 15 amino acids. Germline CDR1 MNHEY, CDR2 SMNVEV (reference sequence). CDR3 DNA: TGTGCCAGCGGCTCGGGACAGGACATGAACACTGAAGCTTTCTTT. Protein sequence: CASGSGQDMNTEAFF.